Listed below are T cell receptor beta chains from one sample, sequenced in a study of technical replicates of blood from a few donors. Only in-frame clones appear in the TCRdb table, and some are missing; sequencing was by immunoSEQ multiplex PCR. Of over 85,000 clones in the sample, 90% to 97% were seen once. Specimen: T cells isolated from PBMCs. The receptors stem from a human donor in good health. The CDR3 runs from the conserved cysteine through the conserved F or W. A D gene is named only where the DNA matches it firmly. Where a row states a size, it is once, few, many or the class of an expanded clone; other rows omit it.

.,TRBD2,TRBJ2-3,TRBV30,TGTGCCTGGAGTGGAGCGGGAGATGGCACAGATACGCAGTATTTT,CAWSGAGDGTDTQYF
.,TRBD2,TRBJ2-3,TRBV28,TGTGCCAGCAGTTTTCGCGGGAGGGCGGGCGTTGAAGAGGATACGCAGTATTTT,CASSFRGRAGVEEDTQYF
.,.,TRBJ1-1,TRBV5-8,TGTGCCAGCAGTTTATTTGAAGCTTTCTTT,CASSLFEAFF
once,.,TRBJ1-1,TRBV7-8,TGTGCCAGCAGCTCTGGGGCAACTGAAGCTTTCTTT,CASSSGATEAFF
.,.,TRBJ2-7,TRBV5-4,TGTGCCAGCAGCTTGAGCGTACGGGGCTACGAGCAGTACTTC,CASSLSVRGYEQYF
.,TRBD1,TRBJ1-4,TRBV28,TGTGCCAGCAGCACAGGGGGATGGGAAAAACTGTTTTTT,CASSTGGWEKLFF
.,TRBD1,TRBJ2-7,TRBV27,TGTGCCAGCAGTTCCCGGCGGGACAGGGGATACGAGCAGTACTTC,CASSSRRDRGYEQYF
.,TRBD1,TRBJ1-2,TRBV2,TGTGCCAGCAGTGGAAACAGGGGGCAGCCAGACTATGGCTACACCTTC,CASSGNRGQPDYGYTF
.,.,TRBJ2-3,TRBV27,TGTGCCAGCAGCCACAACGGGCGAGGGATAGGAGATACGCAGTATTTT,CASSHNGRGIGDTQYF
.,.,TRBJ1-1,TRBV28,TGTGCCAGCAGCCTGGGGTCGGGGTTCCGGACTGAAGCTTTCTTT,CASSLGSGFRTEAFF
.,TRBD2,TRBJ2-1,TRBV10-2,TGCGCCAGCAGCAGTAGCGGGATTCATCGAGGAGGGGAGCAGTTCTTC,CASSSSGIHRGGEQFF
.,.,TRBJ2-1,TRBV7-9,TGTGCCAGCAGCCCAACTAGGCATGAGCAGTTCTTC,CASSPTRHEQFF
.,.,TRBJ2-3,TRBV15,TGTGCCACCAGCAGAGTGGTAATAGGACAGTCTGATACGCAGTATTTT,CATSRVVIGQSDTQYF
.,.,TRBJ1-1,TRBV5-1,TGCGCCAGCAGCTTGGGACAGCAGAGGTTTATGGCTTTCTTT,CASSLGQQRFMAFF
.,.,TRBJ2-3,TRBV6-1,TGTGCCAGCACTAAGACGGGGGCAGATACGCAGTATTTT,CASTKTGADTQYF
.,.,TRBJ1-2,TRBV5-1,TGCGCCAGCAGCACGGTCGGGGAAGGCTATGGCTACACCTTC,CASSTVGEGYGYTF
once,.,TRBJ1-1,TRBV4-1,TGCGCCAGCAGCCAAGCGGTACAGTTGAACACTGAAGCTTTCTTT,CASSQAVQLNTEAFF
.,TRBD1,TRBJ2-3,TRBV10-3,TGTGCCATCAATAGGGGGCAAGAGGATACGCAGTATTTT,CAINRGQEDTQYF
.,TRBD2,TRBJ2-1,TRBV5-6,TGTGCCAGCAGCCCAAGCGGGAGGGCATACAATGAGCAGTTCTTC,CASSPSGRAYNEQFF
.,.,TRBJ2-3,TRBV9,TGTGCCAGCAGCGTAGAGTCGTTCGCGTACACAGATACGCAGTATTTT,CASSVESFAYTDTQYF
.,.,TRBJ2-6,TRBV9,TGTGCCAGCAGCGTAAACAGTTTATATGCCAACGTCCTGACTTTC,CASSVNSLYANVLTF
.,TRBD2,TRBJ2-4,TRBV25-1,TGTGCCAGCAGTTTTACTAGCGGGAGTCAGTACTTC,CASSFTSGSQYF
.,.,TRBJ2-3,TRBV7-9,TGTGCCAGCAGCGGAGGGGCAGGAGTTACGCAGTATTTT,CASSGGAGVTQYF
few,TRBD1,TRBJ1-1,TRBV7-9,TGTGCCAGCAGCCTGGGACAGGGGCGATCCTTTAACACTGAAGCTTTCTTT,CASSLGQGRSFNTEAFF
.,TRBD2,TRBJ2-7,TRBV9,TGTGCCAGCAGCAGGGGACTAGCGGAATCCGAGCAGTACTTC,CASSRGLAESEQYF
few,.,TRBJ2-7,TRBV23-1,TGCGCCAGCAGTCAACCAGGAAGCGAGCAGTACTTC,CASSQPGSEQYF
.,.,TRBJ1-2,TRBV27,TGTGCCAGCAGTTCTCCAGGGTTAACCCACTATGGCTACACCTTC,CASSSPGLTHYGYTF
.,.,TRBJ1-1,TRBV19,TGTGCCAGTAAATGGCAGGGGAACACTGAAGCTTTCTTT,CASKWQGNTEAFF
.,.,TRBJ1-4,TRBV9,TGTGCCAGCAGCTCTCAGGCTCAGGCTAATGAAAAACTGTTTTTT,CASSSQAQANEKLFF
.,.,TRBJ2-1,TRBV14,TGTGCCAGCAGCCAAGCCGCGGGCTACTACAATGAGCAGTTCTTC,CASSQAAGYYNEQFF
.,.,TRBJ2-3,TRBV9,TGTGCCAGCAGCGGTGGGGGGAGCGGAGATACGCAGTATTTT,CASSGGGSGDTQYF
.,.,TRBJ2-3,TRBV11-1,TGTGCCAGCAGCTTATTACCCCTCGGGGCAGATACGCAGTATTTT,CASSLLPLGADTQYF
.,.,TRBJ1-1,TRBV6-5,TGTGCCAGCACCCCTGAGGGGGTCGGGACTGAAGCTTTCTTT,CASTPEGVGTEAFF
.,.,TRBJ2-1,TRBV9,TGTGCCAGCAGCGAGGGGGTAGACTCGTTTGTGGATGAGCAGTTCTTC,CASSEGVDSFVDEQFF
.,TRBD2,TRBJ2-5,TRBV29-1,TGCAGCGTTTGGACTAGCGGGAGTGGAGAGACCCAGTACTTC,CSVWTSGSGETQYF
.,TRBD1,TRBJ1-2,TRBV14,TGTGCCAGCAGCCCGACCCGGACAGGGCGTATGGGCTACACCTTC,CASSPTRTGRMGYTF
.,.,TRBJ2-7,TRBV5-1,TGCGCCAGCAGCTTAACGGCGGCCGCCCACGAGCAGTACTTC,CASSLTAAAHEQYF
.,.,TRBJ2-5,TRBV9,TGTGCCAGCAGCGTAGTCGGGAGCTCAGAGACCCAGTACTTC,CASSVVGSSETQYF
.,.,TRBJ1-1,TRBV28,TGTGCCAGCAGTCCATGGGGGGGCCGGGGGAGGTGGAACACTGAAGCTTTCTTT,CASSPWGGRGRWNTEAFF
.,.,TRBJ2-1,TRBV6-5,TGTGCCACAGGACTCGGCGAGAGCAATGAGCAGTTCTTC,CATGLGESNEQFF
.,TRBD1,TRBJ2-3,TRBV9,TGTGCCAGCATGCGAGGACAGGGGGGCCTAGTCGGGTCAGATACGCAGTATTTT,CASMRGQGGLVGSDTQYF
.,TRBD1,TRBJ1-3,TRBV28,TGTGCCAGCAGTTGGACAGGGGTTGAAAACACCATATATTTT,CASSWTGVENTIYF
.,.,TRBJ1-2,TRBV9,TGTGCCAGCAGCGTAGGGGTTGGAGAGGCTGATAGTGGCTACACCTTC,CASSVGVGEADSGYTF
.,TRBD1,TRBJ1-1,TRBV5-1,TGCGCCAGCAGCACCGGGACAGGGATGTTCTACACTGAAGCTTTCTTT,CASSTGTGMFYTEAFF
.,.,TRBJ2-7,TRBV11-2,TGTGCCAGCGCCCGCCAGGGTGAACAGCTAGAGCTTTCCTACGAGCAGTACTTC,CASARQGEQLELSYEQYF
.,TRBD2,TRBJ2-3,TRBV2,TGTGCCAGCAGTGGCCGGGGGGGCGGCACAGATACGCAGTATTTT,CASSGRGGGTDTQYF
.,.,TRBJ2-2,TRBV5-6,TGTGCCAGCAGCTCATTCCCCGGGGAGCTGTTTTTT,CASSSFPGELFF
.,.,TRBJ1-2,TRBV6-6,TGTGCCAGCAGTTACGCAGGGACTAACTATGGCTACACCTTC,CASSYAGTNYGYTF
.,.,TRBJ2-3,TRBV9,TGTGCCAGCAGCATGGGGACTAGCACAGATACGCAGTATTTT,CASSMGTSTDTQYF
.,.,TRBJ2-1,TRBV25-1,TGTGCCAGCAGTGCGGGGATCGATGAGCAGTTCTTC,CASSAGIDEQFF
.,TRBD2,TRBJ2-7,TRBV7-9,TGTGCCAGCAGCGCCTCTAGCGGGAGCTTTCCTTACGAGCAGTACTTC,CASSASSGSFPYEQYF
.,.,TRBJ1-2,TRBV7-8,TGTGCCAGCAGCTTAAACGGCAGGCGCGGCTACACCTTC,CASSLNGRRGYTF
.,.,TRBJ2-7,TRBV9,TGTGCCAGCAGCGTAGAGCTAGCGCCCTACGAGCAGTACTTC,CASSVELAPYEQYF
.,TRBD2,TRBJ2-1,TRBV4-3,TGCGCCAGCAGCCAAGCGGGAGGGCCTTACAATGAGCAGTTCTTC,CASSQAGGPYNEQFF
.,.,TRBJ1-5,TRBV5-6,TGTGCCAGCAGCCTAAGAACCCCCAATCAGCCCCAGCATTTT,CASSLRTPNQPQHF
.,.,TRBJ1-2,TRBV4-3,TGCGCCAGCAGCCAAGACTATGAAGACTACACCTTC,CASSQDYEDYTF
.,TRBD2,TRBJ2-1,TRBV6-1,TGTGCCTCCCCTAGGGCTAGCGGAAGGGATGAGCAGTTCTTC,CASPRASGRDEQFF
.,TRBD2,TRBJ2-7,TRBV14,TGTGCCAGCAGCCAGGAGCGGGAGCTTGGCGAGCAGTACTTC,CASSQERELGEQYF
once,TRBD2,TRBJ2-1,TRBV19,TGTGCCAGTAGTGAAGAAACTAGCGGTATATACAATGAGCAGTTCTTC,CASSEETSGIYNEQFF